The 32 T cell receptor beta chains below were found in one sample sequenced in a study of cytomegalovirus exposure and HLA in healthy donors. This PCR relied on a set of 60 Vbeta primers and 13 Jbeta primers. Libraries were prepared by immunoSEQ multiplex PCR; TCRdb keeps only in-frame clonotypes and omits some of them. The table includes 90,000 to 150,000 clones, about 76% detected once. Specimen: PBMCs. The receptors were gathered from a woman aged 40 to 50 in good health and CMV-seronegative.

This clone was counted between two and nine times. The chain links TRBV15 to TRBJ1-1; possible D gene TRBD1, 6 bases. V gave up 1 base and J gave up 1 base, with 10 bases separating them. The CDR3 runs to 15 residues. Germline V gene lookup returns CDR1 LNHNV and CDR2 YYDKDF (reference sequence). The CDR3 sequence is CATSRGIGGNTEAFF. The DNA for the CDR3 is TGTGCCACCAGCAGAGGAATAGGGGGGAACACTGAAGCTTTCTTT.

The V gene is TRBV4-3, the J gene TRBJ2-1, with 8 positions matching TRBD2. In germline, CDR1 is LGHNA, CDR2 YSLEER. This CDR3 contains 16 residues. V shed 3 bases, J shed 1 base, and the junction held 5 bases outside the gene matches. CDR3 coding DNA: TGCGCCAGCAGCCAGGGAGCGGGAGCGTCCTACAATGAGCAGTTCTTC. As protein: CASSQGAGASYNEQFF.

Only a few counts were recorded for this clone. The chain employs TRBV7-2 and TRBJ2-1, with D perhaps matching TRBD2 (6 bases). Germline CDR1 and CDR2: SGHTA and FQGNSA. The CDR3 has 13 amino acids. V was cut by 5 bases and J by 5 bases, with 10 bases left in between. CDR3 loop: CASSTGTHNEQFF. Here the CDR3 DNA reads TGTGCCAGCAGCACCGGGACTCACAATGAGCAGTTCTTC.

The CDR3 reads CASSLKTPRRVETQYF. As DNA, the CDR3 is TGTGCCAGCAGCTTAAAGACCCCCCGCAGGGTCGAGACCCAGTACTTC. The V and J genes are TRBV7-9 and TRBJ2-5; possibly TRBD1 for D (5 bases). V was cut by 2 bases and J by 5 bases, with 18 bases left in between. Germline CDR1 SEHNR, CDR2 FQNEAQ (reference sequence). The CDR3 contains 16 residues.

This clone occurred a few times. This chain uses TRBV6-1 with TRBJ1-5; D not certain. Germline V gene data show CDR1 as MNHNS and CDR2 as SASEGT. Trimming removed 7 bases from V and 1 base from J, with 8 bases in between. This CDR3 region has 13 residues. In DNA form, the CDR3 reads TGTGCCAGCAAAGACACGAGCAATCAGCCCCAGCATTTT. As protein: CASKDTSNQPQHF.

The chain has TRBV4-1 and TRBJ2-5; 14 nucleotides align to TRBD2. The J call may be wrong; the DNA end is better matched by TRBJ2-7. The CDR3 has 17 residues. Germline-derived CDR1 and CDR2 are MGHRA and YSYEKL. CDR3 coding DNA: TGCGCCAGCAGCCCCGGACTAGCGGGAGGACTCTCCTACGAGCAGTACTTC. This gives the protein CASSPGLAGGLSYEQYF.

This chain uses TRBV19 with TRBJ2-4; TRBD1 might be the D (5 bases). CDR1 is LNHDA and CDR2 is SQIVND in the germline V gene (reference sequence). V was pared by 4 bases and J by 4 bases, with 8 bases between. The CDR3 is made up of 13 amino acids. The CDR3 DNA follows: TGTGCCAGTAGTAGCCAGGGAAAAAACATTCAGTACTTC. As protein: CASSSQGKNIQYF.

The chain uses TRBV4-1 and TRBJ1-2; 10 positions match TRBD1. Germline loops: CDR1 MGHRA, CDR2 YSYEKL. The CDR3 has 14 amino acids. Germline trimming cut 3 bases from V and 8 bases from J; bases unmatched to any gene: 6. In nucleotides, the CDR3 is TGCGCCAGCAGCCAGGCGGACAGGGGGGTCGGCTACACCTTC. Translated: CASSQADRGVGYTF.

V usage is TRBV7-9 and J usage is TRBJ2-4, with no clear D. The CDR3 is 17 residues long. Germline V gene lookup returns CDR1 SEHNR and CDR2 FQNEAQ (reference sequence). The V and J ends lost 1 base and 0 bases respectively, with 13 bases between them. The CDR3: CASSLVSLALAKNIQYF. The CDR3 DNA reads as TGTGCCAGCAGCTTAGTTAGTTTAGCCCTAGCCAAAAACATTCAGTACTTC.

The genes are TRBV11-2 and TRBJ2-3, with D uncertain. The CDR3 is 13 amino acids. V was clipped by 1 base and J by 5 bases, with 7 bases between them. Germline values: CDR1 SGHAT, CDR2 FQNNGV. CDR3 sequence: CASSLGGLDTQYF. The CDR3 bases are TGTGCCAGCAGCTTAGGCGGTTTAGATACGCAGTATTTT. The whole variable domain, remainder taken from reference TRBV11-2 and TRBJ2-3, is EAGVAQSPRYKIIEKRQSVAFWCNPISGHATLYWYQQILGQGPKLLIQFQNNGVVDDSQLPKDRFSAERLKGVDSTLKIQPAKLEDSAVYLCASSLGGLDTQYFGPGTRLTVL.

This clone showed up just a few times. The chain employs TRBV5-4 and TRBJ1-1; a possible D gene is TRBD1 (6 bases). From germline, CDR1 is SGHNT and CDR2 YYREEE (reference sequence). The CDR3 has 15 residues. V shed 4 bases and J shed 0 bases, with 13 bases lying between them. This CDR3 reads CASSRQALMNTEAFF. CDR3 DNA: TGTGCCAGCAGCAGACAGGCTTTAATGAACACTGAAGCTTTCTTT.

The CDR3 DNA follows: TGTGCCAGCAGGGGGGACAGGGAGGATGGCTACACCTTC. This gives the protein CASRGDREDGYTF. The chain uses TRBV7-9 and TRBJ1-2, with TRBD1 matching 9 bases. CDR1 SEHNR and CDR2 FQNEAQ come from the germline V gene (reference sequence). This CDR3 has 13 residues. Trimming at V came to 6 bases and at J to 6 bases, leaving 5 bases not matched to a gene. The variable domain in full, with the rest retrieved from reference TRBV7-9 and TRBJ1-2, is DTGVSQNPRHKITKRGQNVTFRCDPISEHNRLYWYRQTLGQGPEFLTYFQNEAQLEKSRLLSDRFSAERPKGSFSTLEIQRTEQGDSAMYLCASRGDREDGYTFGSGTRLTVV.

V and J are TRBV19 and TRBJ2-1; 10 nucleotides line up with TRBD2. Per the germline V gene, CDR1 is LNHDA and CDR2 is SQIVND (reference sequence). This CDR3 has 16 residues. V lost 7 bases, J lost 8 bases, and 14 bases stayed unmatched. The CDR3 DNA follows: TGTGCCAGTACGTTGACGATGGCTAGCGGGAGTCATGAGCAGTTCTTC. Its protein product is CASTLTMASGSHEQFF.

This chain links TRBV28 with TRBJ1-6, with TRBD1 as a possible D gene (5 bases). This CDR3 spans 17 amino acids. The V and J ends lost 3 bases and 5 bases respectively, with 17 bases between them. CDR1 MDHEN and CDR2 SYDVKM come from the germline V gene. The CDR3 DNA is TGTGCCAGCAGTTTTAGGGGCCTAAAAAGAGATAATTCACCCCTCCACTTT. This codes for CASSFRGLKRDNSPLHF.

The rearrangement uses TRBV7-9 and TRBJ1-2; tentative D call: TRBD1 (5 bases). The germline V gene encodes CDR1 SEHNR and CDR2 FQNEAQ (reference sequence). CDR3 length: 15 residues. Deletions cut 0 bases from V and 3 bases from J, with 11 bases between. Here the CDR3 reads CASSLASGGDYGYTF. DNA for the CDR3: TGTGCCAGCAGCTTAGCGTCCGGGGGTGACTATGGCTACACCTTC.

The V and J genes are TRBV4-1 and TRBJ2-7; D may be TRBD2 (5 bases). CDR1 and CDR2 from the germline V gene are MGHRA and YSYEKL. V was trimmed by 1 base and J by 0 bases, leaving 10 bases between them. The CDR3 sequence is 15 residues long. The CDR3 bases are TGCGCCAGCAGCCAAGGTAGCGCAAGCTCCTACGAGCAGTACTTC. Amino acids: CASSQGSASSYEQYF.

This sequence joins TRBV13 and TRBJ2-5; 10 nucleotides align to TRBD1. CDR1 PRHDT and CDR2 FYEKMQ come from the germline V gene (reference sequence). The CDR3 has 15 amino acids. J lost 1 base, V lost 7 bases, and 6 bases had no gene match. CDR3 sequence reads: CASTRQGAIQETQYF. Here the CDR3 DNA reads TGTGCCAGCACCCGACAGGGGGCGATCCAAGAGACCCAGTACTTC.

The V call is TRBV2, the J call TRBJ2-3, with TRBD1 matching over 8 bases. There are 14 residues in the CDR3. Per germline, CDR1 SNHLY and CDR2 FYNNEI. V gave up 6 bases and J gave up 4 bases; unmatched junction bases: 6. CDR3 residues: CASRTGQGPDTQYF. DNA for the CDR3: TGTGCCAGCAGAACCGGACAGGGCCCAGATACGCAGTATTTT.

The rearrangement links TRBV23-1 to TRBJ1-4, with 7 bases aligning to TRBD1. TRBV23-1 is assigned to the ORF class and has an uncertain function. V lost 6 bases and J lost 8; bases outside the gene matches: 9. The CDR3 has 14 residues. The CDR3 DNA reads TGCGCCAGCAGAGCTAGGGGGCGGTTAGAAAAACTGTTTTTT. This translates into CASRARGRLEKLFF.

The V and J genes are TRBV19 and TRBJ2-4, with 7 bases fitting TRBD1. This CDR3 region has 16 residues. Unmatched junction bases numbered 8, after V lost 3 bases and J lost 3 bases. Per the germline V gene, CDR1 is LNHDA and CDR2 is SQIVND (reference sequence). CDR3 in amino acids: CASSMRGQLGKNIQYF. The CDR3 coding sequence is TGTGCCAGTAGTATGAGGGGGCAGCTGGGCAAAAACATTCAGTACTTC.

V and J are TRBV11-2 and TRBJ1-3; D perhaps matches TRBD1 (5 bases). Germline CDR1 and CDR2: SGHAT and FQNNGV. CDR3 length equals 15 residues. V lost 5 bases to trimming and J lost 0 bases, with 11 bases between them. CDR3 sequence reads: CASSRGTGSGNTIYF. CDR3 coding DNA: TGTGCCAGCAGCCGCGGGACGGGCTCTGGAAACACCATATATTTT.

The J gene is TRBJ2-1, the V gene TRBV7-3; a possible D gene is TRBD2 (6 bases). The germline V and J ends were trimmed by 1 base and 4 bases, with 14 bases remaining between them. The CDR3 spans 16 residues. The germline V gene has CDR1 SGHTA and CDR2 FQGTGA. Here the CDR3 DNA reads TGTGCCAGCAGCTTAAATGGTAACGGGAGATACAATGAGCAGTTCTTC. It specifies CASSLNGNGRYNEQFF.

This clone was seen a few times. The CDR3 DNA reads as TGCGCCAGCAGTCAAGGGACAGGGGTGGAGACCCAGTACTTC. The encoded protein is CASSQGTGVETQYF. The chain employs TRBV23-1 and TRBJ2-5; TRBD1 aligns across 10 bases. TRBV23-1 is given ORF status, its function remaining uncertain. The CDR3 loop spans 14 amino acids. The V and J ends lost 2 bases and 5 bases, in that order; junction bases with no gene match: 2.

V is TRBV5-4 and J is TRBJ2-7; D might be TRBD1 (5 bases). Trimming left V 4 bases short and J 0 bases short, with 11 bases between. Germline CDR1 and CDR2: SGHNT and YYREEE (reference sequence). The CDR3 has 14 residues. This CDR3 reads CASSQNRGSYEQYF. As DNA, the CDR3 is TGTGCCAGCAGCCAAAATAGGGGCTCCTACGAGCAGTACTTC.

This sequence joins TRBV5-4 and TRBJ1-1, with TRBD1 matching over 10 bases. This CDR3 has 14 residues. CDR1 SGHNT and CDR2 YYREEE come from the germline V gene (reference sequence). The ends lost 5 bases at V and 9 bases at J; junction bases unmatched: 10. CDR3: CASSSPGQGSKAFF. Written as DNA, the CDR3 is TGTGCCAGCAGTTCCCCGGGACAGGGGAGTAAAGCTTTCTTT.

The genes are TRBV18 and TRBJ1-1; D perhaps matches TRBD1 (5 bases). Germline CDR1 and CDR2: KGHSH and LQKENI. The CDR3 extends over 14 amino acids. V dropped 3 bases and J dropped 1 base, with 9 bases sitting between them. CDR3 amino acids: CASSPYTGNTEAFF. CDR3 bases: TGTGCCAGCTCACCGTATACAGGGAACACTGAAGCTTTCTTT.

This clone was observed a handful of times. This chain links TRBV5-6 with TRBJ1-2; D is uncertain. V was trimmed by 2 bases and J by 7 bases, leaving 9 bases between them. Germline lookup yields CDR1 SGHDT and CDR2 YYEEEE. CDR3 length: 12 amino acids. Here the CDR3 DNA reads TGTGCCAGCAGCTTCGAGGCTTCTGGCTACACCTTC. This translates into CASSFEASGYTF.

The CDR3 loop is CASSRIGGQGVFNEKLFF. The CDR3 bases are TGCGCCAGCAGCCGAATAGGGGGACAGGGGGTGTTTAATGAAAAACTGTTTTTT. The J gene is TRBJ1-4, the V gene TRBV4-3; 11 bases line up with TRBD1. This CDR3 is built from 18 residues. The V gene's germline CDR1 is LGHNA and CDR2 YSLEER. J lost 4 bases, V lost 4 bases, and 11 bases had no gene match.

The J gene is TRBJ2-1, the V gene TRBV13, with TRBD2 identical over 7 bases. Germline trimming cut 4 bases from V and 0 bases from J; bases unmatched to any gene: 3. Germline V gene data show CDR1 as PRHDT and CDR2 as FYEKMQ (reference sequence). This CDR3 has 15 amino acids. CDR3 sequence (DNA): TGTGCCAGCAGCTCCGGACTAGGCTCCTACAATGAGCAGTTCTTC. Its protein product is CASSSGLGSYNEQFF.

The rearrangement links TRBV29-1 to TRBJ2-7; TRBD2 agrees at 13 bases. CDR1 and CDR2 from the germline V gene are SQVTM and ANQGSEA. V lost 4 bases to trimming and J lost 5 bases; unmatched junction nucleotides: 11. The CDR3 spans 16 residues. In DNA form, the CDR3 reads TGCAGCGTTGGCGGGACTAGCGGGACCTATGGCGACGAGCAGTACTTC. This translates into CSVGGTSGTYGDEQYF.

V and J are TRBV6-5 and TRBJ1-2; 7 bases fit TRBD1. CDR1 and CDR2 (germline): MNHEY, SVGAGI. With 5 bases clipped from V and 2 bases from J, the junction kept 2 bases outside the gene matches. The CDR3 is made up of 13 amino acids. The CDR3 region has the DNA TGTGCCAGCAGTCAGACAGGGAACTATGGCTACACCTTC. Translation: CASSQTGNYGYTF.

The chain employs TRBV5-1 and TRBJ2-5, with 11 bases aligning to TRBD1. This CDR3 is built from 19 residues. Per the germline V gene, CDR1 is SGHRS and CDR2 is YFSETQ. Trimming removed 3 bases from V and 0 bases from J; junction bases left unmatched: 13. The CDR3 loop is CASSSTTLGQGAYQETQYF. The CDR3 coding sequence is TGCGCCAGCAGCTCAACCACGCTAGGACAGGGGGCGTACCAAGAGACCCAGTACTTC. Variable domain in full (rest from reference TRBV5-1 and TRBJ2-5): KAGVTQTPRYLIKTRGQQVTLSCSPISGHRSVSWYQQTPGQGLQFLFEYFSETQRNKGNFPGRFSGRQFSNSRSEMNVSTLELGDSALYLCASSSTTLGQGAYQETQYFGPGTRLLVL.